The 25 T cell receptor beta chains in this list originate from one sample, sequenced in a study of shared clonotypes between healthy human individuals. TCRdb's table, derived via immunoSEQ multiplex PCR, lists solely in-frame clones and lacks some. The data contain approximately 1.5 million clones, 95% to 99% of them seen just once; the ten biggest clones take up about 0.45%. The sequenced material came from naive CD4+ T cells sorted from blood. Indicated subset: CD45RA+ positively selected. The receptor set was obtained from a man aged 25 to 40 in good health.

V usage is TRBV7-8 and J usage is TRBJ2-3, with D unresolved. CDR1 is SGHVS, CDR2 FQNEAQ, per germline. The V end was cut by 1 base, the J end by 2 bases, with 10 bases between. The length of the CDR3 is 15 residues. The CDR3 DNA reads TGTGCCAGCAGCTTAGGCGGAGATCTCACAGATACGCAGTATTTT. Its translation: CASSLGGDLTDTQYF.

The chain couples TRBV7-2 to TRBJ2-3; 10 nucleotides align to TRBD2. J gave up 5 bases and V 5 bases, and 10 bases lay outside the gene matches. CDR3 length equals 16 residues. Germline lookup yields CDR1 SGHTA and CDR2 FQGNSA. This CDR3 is CASSRLSGRALDTQYF. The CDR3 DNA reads TGTGCCAGCAGCCGTTTAAGCGGGAGGGCACTAGATACGCAGTATTTT. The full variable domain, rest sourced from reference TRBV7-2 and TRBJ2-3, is GAGVSQSPSNKVTEKGKDVELRCDPISGHTALYWYRQSLGQGLEFLIYFQGNSAPDKSGLPSDRFSAERTGGSVSTLTIQRTQQEDSAVYLCASSRLSGRALDTQYFGPGTRLTVL.

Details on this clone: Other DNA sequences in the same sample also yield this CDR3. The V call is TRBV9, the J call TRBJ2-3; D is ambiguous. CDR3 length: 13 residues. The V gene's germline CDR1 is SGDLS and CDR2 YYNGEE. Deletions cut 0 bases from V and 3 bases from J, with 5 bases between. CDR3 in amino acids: CASSVAPTDTQYF. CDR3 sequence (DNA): TGTGCCAGCAGCGTAGCTCCGACAGATACGCAGTATTTT.

The CDR3 loop reads CASSLTGGPETQYF. CDR3 bases: TGTGCCAGCAGCCTCACCGGAGGGCCGGAGACCCAGTACTTC. The chain couples TRBV5-4 to TRBJ2-5, with D possibly TRBD2 on 6 matching bases. CDR1 SGHNT and CDR2 YYREEE come from the germline V gene (reference sequence). The CDR3 contains 14 residues. V lost 4 bases to trimming and J lost 5 bases, with 15 bases between them.

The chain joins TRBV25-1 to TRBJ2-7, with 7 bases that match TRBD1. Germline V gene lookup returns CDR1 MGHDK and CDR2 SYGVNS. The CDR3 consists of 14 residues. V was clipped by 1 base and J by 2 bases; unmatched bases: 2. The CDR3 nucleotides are TGTGCCAGCAGTGAATGGACAGGACCCTACGAGCAGTACTTC. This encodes CASSEWTGPYEQYF.

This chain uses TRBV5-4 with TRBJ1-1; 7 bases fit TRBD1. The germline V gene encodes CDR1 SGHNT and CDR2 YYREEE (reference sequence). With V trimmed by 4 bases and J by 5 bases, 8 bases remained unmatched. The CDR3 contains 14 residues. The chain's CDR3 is CASSSTGVGTEAFF. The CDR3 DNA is TGTGCCAGCAGCAGCACAGGGGTAGGGACTGAAGCTTTCTTT.

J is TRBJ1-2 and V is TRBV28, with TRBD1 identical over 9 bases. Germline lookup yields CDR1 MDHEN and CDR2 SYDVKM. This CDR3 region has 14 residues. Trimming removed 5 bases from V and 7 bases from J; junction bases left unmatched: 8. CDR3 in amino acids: CASSPPGQGGGYTF. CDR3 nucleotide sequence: TGTGCCAGCAGTCCCCCGGGACAGGGTGGTGGCTACACCTTC.

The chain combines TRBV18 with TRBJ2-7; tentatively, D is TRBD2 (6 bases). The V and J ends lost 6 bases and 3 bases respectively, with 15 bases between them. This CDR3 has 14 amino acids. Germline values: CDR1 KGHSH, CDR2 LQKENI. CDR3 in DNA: TGTGCCAGCTCGCAGAGGGACTTCGGCTACGAGCAGTACTTC. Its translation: CASSQRDFGYEQYF.

CDR3 region: CASSLRDTEAFF. The CDR3 DNA reads TGTGCCAGCAGCCTAAGGGACACTGAAGCTTTCTTT. The V call is TRBV7-6, the J call TRBJ1-1; D unresolved. Between the trimmed V and J ends, which lost 5 bases and 3 bases, there was a span of 7 bases. The CDR3 sequence is 12 residues long. The germline gives CDR1 SGHVS, CDR2 FNYEAQ.

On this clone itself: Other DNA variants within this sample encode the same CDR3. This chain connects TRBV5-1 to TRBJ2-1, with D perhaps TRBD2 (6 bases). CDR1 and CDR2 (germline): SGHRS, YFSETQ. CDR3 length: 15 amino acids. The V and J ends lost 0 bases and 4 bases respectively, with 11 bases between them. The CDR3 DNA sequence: TGCGCCAGCAGCTTGGCGGCGGGACCATACAATGAGCAGTTCTTC. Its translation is CASSLAAGPYNEQFF.

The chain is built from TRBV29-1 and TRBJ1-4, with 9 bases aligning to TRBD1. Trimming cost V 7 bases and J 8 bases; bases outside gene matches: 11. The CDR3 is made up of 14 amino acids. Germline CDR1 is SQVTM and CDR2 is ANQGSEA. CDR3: CSASDRGFQEKLFF. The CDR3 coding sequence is TGCAGCGCCTCCGACAGGGGGTTTCAGGAAAAACTGTTTTTT. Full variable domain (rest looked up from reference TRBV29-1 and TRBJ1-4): SAVISQKPSRDICQRGTSLTIQCQVDSQVTMMFWYRQQPGQSLTLIATANQGSEATYESGFVIDKFPISRPNLTFSTLTVSNMSPEDSSIYLCSASDRGFQEKLFFGSGTQLSVL.

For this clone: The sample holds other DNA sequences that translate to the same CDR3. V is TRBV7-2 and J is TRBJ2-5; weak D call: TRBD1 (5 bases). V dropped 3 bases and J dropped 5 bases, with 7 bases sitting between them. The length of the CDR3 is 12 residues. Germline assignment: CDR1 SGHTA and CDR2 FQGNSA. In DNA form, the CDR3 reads TGTGCCAGCAGCTTTTCAGGGGAGACCCAGTACTTC. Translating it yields CASSFSGETQYF.

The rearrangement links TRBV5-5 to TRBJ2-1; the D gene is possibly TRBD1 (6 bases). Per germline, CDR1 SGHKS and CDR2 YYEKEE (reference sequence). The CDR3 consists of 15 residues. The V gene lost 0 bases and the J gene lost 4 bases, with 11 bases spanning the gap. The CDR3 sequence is CASSLAGAFYNEQFF. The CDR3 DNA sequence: TGTGCCAGCAGCTTGGCAGGGGCTTTTTACAATGAGCAGTTCTTC.

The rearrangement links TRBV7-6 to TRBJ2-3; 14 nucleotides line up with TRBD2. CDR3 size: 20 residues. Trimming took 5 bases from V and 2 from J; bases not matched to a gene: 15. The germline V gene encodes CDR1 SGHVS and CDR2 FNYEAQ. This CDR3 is CASSLPGTSGSSPYTDTQYF. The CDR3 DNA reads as TGTGCCAGCAGCCTCCCAGGGACTAGCGGGAGTTCCCCTTACACAGATACGCAGTATTTT.

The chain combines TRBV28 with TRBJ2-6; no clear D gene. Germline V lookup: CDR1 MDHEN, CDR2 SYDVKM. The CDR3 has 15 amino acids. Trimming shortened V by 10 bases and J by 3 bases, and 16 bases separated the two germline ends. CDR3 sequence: CATFSTRGGANVLTF. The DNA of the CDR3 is TGTGCCACCTTCTCTACTCGAGGTGGGGCCAACGTCCTGACTTTC.

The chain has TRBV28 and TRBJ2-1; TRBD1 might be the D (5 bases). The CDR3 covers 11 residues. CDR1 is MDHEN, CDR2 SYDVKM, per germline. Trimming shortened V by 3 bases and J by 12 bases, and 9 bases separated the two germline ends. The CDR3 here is CASSFQGWQFF. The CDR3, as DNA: TGTGCCAGCAGTTTCCAGGGTTGGCAGTTCTTC.

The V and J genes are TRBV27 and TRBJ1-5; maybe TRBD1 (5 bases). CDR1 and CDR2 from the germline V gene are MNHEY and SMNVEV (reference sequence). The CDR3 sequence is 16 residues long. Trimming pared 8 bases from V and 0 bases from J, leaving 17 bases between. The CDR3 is CASELGPNDSNQPQHF. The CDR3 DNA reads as TGTGCCAGCGAGTTGGGGCCCAACGATAGCAATCAGCCCCAGCATTTT.

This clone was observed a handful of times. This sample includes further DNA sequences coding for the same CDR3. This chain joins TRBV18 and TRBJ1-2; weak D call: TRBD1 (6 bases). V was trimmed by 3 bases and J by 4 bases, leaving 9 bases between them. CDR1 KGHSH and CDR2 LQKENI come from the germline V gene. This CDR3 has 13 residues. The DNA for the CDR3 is TGTGCCAGCTCACCGGACAGACTCTATGGCTACACCTTC. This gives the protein CASSPDRLYGYTF. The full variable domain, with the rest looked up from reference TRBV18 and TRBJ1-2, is NAGVMQNPRHLVRRRGQEARLRCSPMKGHSHVYWYRQLPEEGLKFMVYLQKENIIDESGMPKERFSAEFPKEGPSILRIQQVVRGDSAAYFCASSPDRLYGYTFGSGTRLTVV.

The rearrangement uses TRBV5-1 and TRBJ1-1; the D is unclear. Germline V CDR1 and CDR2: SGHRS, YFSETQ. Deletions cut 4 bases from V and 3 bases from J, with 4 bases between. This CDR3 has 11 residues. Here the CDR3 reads CASSEDTEAFF. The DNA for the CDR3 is TGCGCCAGCAGCGAGGACACTGAAGCTTTCTTT. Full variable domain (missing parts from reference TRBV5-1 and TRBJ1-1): KAGVTQTPRYLIKTRGQQVTLSCSPISGHRSVSWYQQTPGQGLQFLFEYFSETQRNKGNFPGRFSGRQFSNSRSEMNVSTLELGDSALYLCASSEDTEAFFGQGTRLTVV.

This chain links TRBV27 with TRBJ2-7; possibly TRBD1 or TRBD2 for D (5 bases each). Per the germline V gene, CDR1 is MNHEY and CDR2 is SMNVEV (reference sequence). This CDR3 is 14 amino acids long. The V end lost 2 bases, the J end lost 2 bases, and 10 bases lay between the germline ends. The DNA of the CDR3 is TGTGCCAGCAGTTTACGGGGCACCCCCTACGAGCAGTACTTC. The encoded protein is CASSLRGTPYEQYF.

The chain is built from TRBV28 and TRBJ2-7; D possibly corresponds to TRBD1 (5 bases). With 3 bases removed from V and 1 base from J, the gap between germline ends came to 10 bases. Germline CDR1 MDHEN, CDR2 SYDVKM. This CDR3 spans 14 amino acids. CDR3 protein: CASSLTDRSYEQYF. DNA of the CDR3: TGTGCCAGCAGTTTGACAGACAGATCCTACGAGCAGTACTTC.

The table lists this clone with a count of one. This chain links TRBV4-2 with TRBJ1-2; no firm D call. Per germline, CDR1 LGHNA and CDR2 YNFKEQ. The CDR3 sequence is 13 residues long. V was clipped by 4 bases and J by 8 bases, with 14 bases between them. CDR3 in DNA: TGTGCCAGCAGCCCCCCAGAGGGTTGGGGCTACACCTTC. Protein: CASSPPEGWGYTF.

The CDR3 DNA follows: TGTGCCACCGAAAAACTGGGGCAGGGGGACTCCACCGGGGAGCTGTTTTTT. Residues: CATEKLGQGDSTGELFF. The chain joins TRBV19 to TRBJ2-2, with D maybe TRBD1 (7 bases). The CDR3 runs to 17 residues. Germline CDR1 and CDR2: LNHDA and SQIVND (reference sequence). V gave up 10 bases and J gave up 4 bases, with 25 bases separating them.

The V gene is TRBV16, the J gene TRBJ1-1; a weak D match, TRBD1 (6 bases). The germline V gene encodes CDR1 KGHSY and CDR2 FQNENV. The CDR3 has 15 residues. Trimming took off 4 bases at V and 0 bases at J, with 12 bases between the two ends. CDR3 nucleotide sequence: TGTGCCAGCAGCCCTACAGGGAATCTGAACACTGAAGCTTTCTTT. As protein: CASSPTGNLNTEAFF.

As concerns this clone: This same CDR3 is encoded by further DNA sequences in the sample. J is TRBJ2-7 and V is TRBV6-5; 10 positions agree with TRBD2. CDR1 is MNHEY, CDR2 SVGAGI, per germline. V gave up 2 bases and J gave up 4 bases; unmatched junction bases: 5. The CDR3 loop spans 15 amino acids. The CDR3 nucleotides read TGTGCCAGCAGTTACGCTAGCGGGAGTGGGTACGAGCAGTACTTC. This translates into CASSYASGSGYEQYF.